The rows below give T cell receptor beta chains drawn from one sample of a study of T cell changes during pregnancy in multiple sclerosis. Libraries were prepared by immunoSEQ multiplex PCR; TCRdb keeps only in-frame clonotypes and omits some of them. The table lists around 35,000 clones, 90% of them singletons. The sample was CD8+ T cells from peripheral blood mononuclear cells, taken in the first trimester of pregnancy. The receptors were gathered from a female donor with multiple sclerosis, enrolled in a pregnancy study. CDR3s include the opening cysteine and the closing phenylalanine or tryptophan. The order of the fields is clone size, J gene, D gene, V gene, CDR3 protein, CDR3 DNA. D genes are given only for firm matches. Clone size is shown for a subset of rows, as once, few, many or a class of expanded clone.

>once|TRBJ2-5|TRBD2|TRBV28
CASSLSLAGTQATSSQETQYF
TGTGCCAGCAGTTTATCTCTAGCGGGGACCCAGGCCACAAGCTCACAAGAGACCCAGTACTTC
>-|TRBJ2-5|-|TRBV5-4
CASSWGDFETQYF
TGTGCCAGCAGCTGGGGGGACTTCGAGACCCAGTACTTC
>-|TRBJ2-1|TRBD2|TRBV5-6
CASSLGRGLAGIYEQFF
TGTGCCAGCAGCTTGGGTCGCGGCCTAGCGGGTATCTATGAGCAGTTCTTC
>-|TRBJ2-1|-|TRBV5-6
CASSSTHNEQFF
TGTGCCAGCAGCTCGACACACAATGAGCAGTTCTTC
>-|TRBJ1-4|-|TRBV19
CASSHLVDSPSGEKLFF
TGTGCCAGTAGCCACTTGGTGGACTCGCCCTCGGGGGAAAAACTGTTTTTT
>once|TRBJ1-2|-|TRBV13
CASSYWDTYLGGYTF
TGTGCCAGCAGCTACTGGGACACCTATCTGGGTGGCTACACCTTC
>-|TRBJ2-1|TRBD2|TRBV27
CASSAGLAGVVEQFF
TGTGCCAGCAGTGCGGGACTAGCGGGAGTTGTTGAGCAGTTCTTC
>once|TRBJ1-4|-|TRBV19
CASSIDGSTNEKLFF
TGTGCCAGTAGTATAGACGGGTCAACTAATGAAAAACTGTTTTTT
>-|TRBJ2-1|-|TRBV29-1
CSVRASLSYNEQFF
TGCAGCGTTAGGGCTAGCCTCTCCTACAATGAGCAGTTCTTC
>-|TRBJ1-1|-|TRBV28
CASTSWGVGTEAFF
TGTGCCAGCACCTCCTGGGGGGTGGGAACTGAAGCTTTCTTT
>-|TRBJ2-7|TRBD2|TRBV28
CASSFLLAGEGEQYF
TGTGCCAGCAGTTTCTTACTAGCGGGAGAAGGCGAGCAGTACTTC
>once|TRBJ2-7|TRBD2|TRBV15
CATRSISGRAEQYF
TGTGCCACCAGGTCTATTAGCGGGAGGGCCGAGCAGTACTTC
>once|TRBJ2-3|TRBD1|TRBV6-4
CASSEGTGHTDTQYF
TGTGCCAGCAGTGAAGGGACAGGGCACACAGATACGCAGTATTTT
>once|TRBJ1-1|TRBD1|TRBV5-5
CASSFYSDRGNTEAFF
TGTGCCAGCAGCTTTTACTCCGACAGGGGGAACACTGAAGCTTTCTTT
>once|TRBJ2-3|-|TRBV28
CASSLLGGSTDTQYF
TGTGCCAGCAGTTTATTGGGAGGCAGCACAGATACGCAGTATTTT
>few|TRBJ1-5|TRBD1|TRBV18
CASSPEGQSSNQPQHF
TGTGCCAGCTCACCAGAGGGACAGTCGAGCAATCAGCCCCAGCATTTT
>-|TRBJ2-7|TRBD1|TRBV4-1
CASSQVAGQGGEQYF
TGCGCCAGCAGCCAAGTGGCGGGACAGGGTGGCGAGCAGTACTTC
>-|TRBJ2-7|TRBD2|TRBV28
CASSPAPREGRYEQYF
TGTGCCAGCAGTCCCGCCCCGCGGGAGGGCCGCTACGAGCAGTACTTC
>-|TRBJ2-7|TRBD1|TRBV7-9
CASSFRDSPYEQYF
TGTGCCAGCAGCTTCCGGGACAGTCCCTACGAGCAGTACTTC
>-|TRBJ2-1|TRBD2|TRBV7-7
CASSLGGSGSAEQFF
TGTGCTAGCAGCTTAGGCGGTAGCGGGAGTGCTGAGCAGTTCTTC
>-|TRBJ2-7|-|TRBV6-1
CASSIFGGNSYEQYF
TGTGCCAGCAGTATTTTCGGGGGAAACTCCTACGAGCAGTACTTC
>-|TRBJ2-1|-|TRBV6-1
CASSEDSWNEQFF
TGTGCCAGCAGTGAAGACAGTTGGAATGAGCAGTTCTTC
>-|TRBJ2-1|-|TRBV6-1
CASSEGRSKGSSYNEQFF
TGTGCCAGCAGTGAAGGGAGGTCGAAAGGATCGTCCTACAATGAGCAGTTCTTC
>-|TRBJ1-4|TRBD1|TRBV27
CASSSWTGTNEKLFF
TGTGCCAGCAGTTCGTGGACAGGAACTAATGAAAAACTGTTTTTT
>-|TRBJ1-2|-|TRBV7-9
CASSPQRRVGSGYTF
TGTGCCAGCAGCCCCCAGCGGCGGGTCGGATCTGGCTACACCTTC
>-|TRBJ1-1|TRBD1|TRBV7-6
CASSPTTGVGNTEAFF
TGTGCCAGCAGCCCAACGACAGGGGTCGGGAACACTGAAGCTTTCTTT
>-|TRBJ2-7|-|TRBV28
CASSHPDSSYPYEQYF
TGTGCCAGCAGTCACCCGGACAGCTCTTACCCCTACGAGCAGTACTTC
>once|TRBJ1-3|-|TRBV2
CASIQGYTIYF
TGTGCCAGCATACAGGGCTACACCATATATTTT
>-|TRBJ2-7|TRBD2|TRBV9
CASSINSGPSYEQYF
TGTGCCAGCAGCATAAATAGCGGGCCCTCCTACGAGCAGTACTTC
>-|TRBJ2-2|TRBD1|TRBV19
CASQGVGDTGELFF
TGTGCCAGTCAGGGGGTGGGGGACACCGGGGAGCTGTTTTTT
>few|TRBJ1-1|-|TRBV15
CATSIDRFLGTEAFF
TGTGCCACCAGCATTGACAGGTTTTTGGGCACTGAAGCTTTCTTT
>-|TRBJ2-1|-|TRBV7-6
CASSLGGSADEQFF
TGTGCCAGCAGCTTAGGAGGTAGTGCGGATGAGCAGTTCTTC
>-|TRBJ2-7|TRBD1|TRBV6-1
CASSATDYRGPGYEQYF
TGTGCCAGCAGTGCAACGGATTACAGGGGGCCGGGATACGAGCAGTACTTC
>-|TRBJ2-7|-|TRBV2
CASIGQAYEQYF
TGTGCCAGCATTGGGCAGGCCTACGAGCAGTACTTC
>-|TRBJ1-4|TRBD1|TRBV7-9
CASSLKWRTGGEKLFF
TGTGCCAGCAGCTTAAAATGGCGGACAGGGGGTGAAAAACTGTTTTTT
>-|TRBJ1-2|-|TRBV7-9
CASSLVFQGHYGYTF
TGTGCCAGCAGCTTAGTCTTTCAGGGGCACTATGGCTACACCTTC
>once|TRBJ2-7|-|TRBV5-4
CASSPDNYEQYF
TGTGCCAGCAGCCCGGACAACTACGAGCAGTACTTC
>-|TRBJ2-5|-|TRBV28
CASGWRVGQETQYF
TGTGCCAGCGGCTGGAGGGTAGGACAAGAGACCCAGTACTTC
>once|TRBJ1-1|-|TRBV6-6
CASSPPTGRAFF
TGTGCCAGCAGTCCACCTACGGGGAGAGCTTTCTTT
>-|TRBJ2-1|-|TRBV7-9
CASSLIMAGKKHEQFF
TGTGCCAGCAGCTTAATAATGGCGGGAAAGAAACATGAGCAGTTCTTC
>few|TRBJ1-1|-|TRBV5-1
CASKWQGEEAFF
TGCGCCAGCAAATGGCAGGGTGAAGAAGCTTTCTTT
>-|TRBJ1-2|TRBD1|TRBV2
CASSGGQGIYGYTF
TGTGCCAGCAGTGGGGGACAGGGTATCTATGGCTACACCTTC
>-|TRBJ2-5|-|TRBV5-6
CASSSYQETQYF
TGTGCCAGCAGCTCGTACCAAGAGACCCAGTACTTC
>-|TRBJ1-1|-|TRBV5-6
CASSPVPQEGTEAFF
TGTGCCAGCAGCCCCGTCCCACAGGAGGGCACTGAAGCTTTCTTT
>few|TRBJ2-5|-|TRBV6-4
CASRQRGGAQGQETQYF
TGTGCCAGCAGACAAAGGGGGGGGGCGCAGGGCCAAGAGACCCAGTACTTC
>few|TRBJ2-6|TRBD1|TRBV6-4
CASSETGSGANVLTF
TGTGCCAGCAGTGAGACAGGGTCTGGGGCCAACGTCCTGACTTTC